Shown below are 19 T cell receptor beta chains from a single sample sequenced in a study of T-cell reconstitution after alpha-beta-depleted transplantation in children. A library of TCRbeta sequences, prepared with unique molecular identifiers, was generated. In TCRdb, the PCR reads were re-called with MiXCR into one record per CDR3 protein. The sample records about 460,000 distinct CDR3 sequences, under 12% being singletons. The specimen was PBMCs, collected before TCRalphabeta/CD19-depleted stem cell transplant. These receptors were taken from a child aged 2 to 9 with inherited bone marrow failure, due to receive a stem cell transplant.

This rearrangement joins TRBV11-2 to TRBJ1-1; D uncertain. Germline V gene lookup returns CDR1 SGHAT and CDR2 FQNNGV. The CDR3 length is 14 residues. The ends were cut back, 7 bases at V and 1 base at J, with 13 bases in the middle. CDR3 sequence (DNA): TGTGCCAGCACCGCCTTCGGGGAGAACACTGAAGCTTTCTTT. This sequence encodes CASTAFGENTEAFF.

With regard to this clonotype: This sequence may be a read error, since a much larger clone differs from it by one base. This chain connects TRBV13 to TRBJ2-7; D is uncertain. V lost 0 bases, J lost 4 bases, and 13 bases lay in between. There are 15 residues in the CDR3. Germline CDR1 reads PRHDT; CDR2 reads FYEKMQ (reference sequence). This chain's CDR3 is CASSLGLTIGYEQYF. The CDR3, as DNA: TGTGCCAGCAGCTTAGGCCTTACTATCGGGTACGAGCAGTACTTC.

V gene TRBV6-2 or TRBV6-3 combines with J gene TRBJ2-7, with D perhaps matching TRBD1 (6 bases). Between the trimmed V and J ends, which lost 9 bases and 4 bases, there was a span of 16 bases. From germline, CDR1 is MNHEY and CDR2 SVGEGT. This CDR3 is 13 amino acids long. CDR3 amino acids: CASRTEGGYEQYF. CDR3 coding DNA: TGTGCCAGTCGGACGGAAGGGGGTTACGAGCAGTACTTC.

This clonotype was counted at least ten times. V is TRBV20-1 and J is TRBJ2-1; 8 nucleotides align to TRBD2. The V gene end was trimmed by 3 bases and the J gene end by 6 bases; junction bases not matched to a gene: 10. The length of the CDR3 is 15 residues. Germline-derived CDR1 and CDR2 are DFQATT and SNEGSKA (reference sequence). The CDR3 nucleotides are TGCAGTGCTAGCGGGTCGGGAGGGCCCAGCAATGAGCAGTTCTTC. Amino acid sequence: CSASGSGGPSNEQFF.

This clonotype was counted at least ten times. V usage is TRBV11-2 and J usage is TRBJ2-1; D assignment may be TRBD1 or TRBD2 (5 bases each). CDR3 size: 16 residues. V lost 2 bases and J 4 bases, leaving 15 bases between the germline ends. In germline, CDR1 is SGHAT, CDR2 FQNNGV. CDR3 sequence: CASSLSGAAQYNEQFF. The CDR3 DNA sequence: TGTGCCAGCAGCTTATCCGGGGCAGCACAATACAATGAGCAGTTCTTC.

This rearrangement joins TRBV6-1 to TRBJ2-7; D call uncertain. From germline, CDR1 is MNHNS and CDR2 SASEGT. There are 13 residues in the CDR3. V was cut by 7 bases and J by 0 bases, with 10 bases left in between. Written as DNA, the CDR3 is TGTGCCAGCACCTTAAGCAGCTCCTACGAGCAGTACTTC. Residues: CASTLSSSYEQYF.

This clonotype was seen many times. This chain connects TRBV3-1 to TRBJ2-1; D possibly uses TRBD1 or TRBD2 (5 bases each). This CDR3 has 15 residues. V lost 0 bases and J 4 bases, leaving 10 bases between the germline ends. Germline V CDR1 and CDR2: LGHDT, YNNKEL (reference sequence). The DNA for the CDR3 is TGTGCCAGCAGCCAAGATAATGAGGGGTACAATGAGCAGTTCTTC. It specifies CASSQDNEGYNEQFF.

This clonotype was seen a few times. The CDR3: CSAIRSYNEQFF. The CDR3 coding sequence is TGCAGTGCTATCCGTTCTTACAATGAGCAGTTCTTC. The rearrangement uses TRBV20-1 and TRBJ2-1; no clear D gene. The CDR3 is made up of 12 amino acids. In germline, CDR1 is DFQATT, CDR2 SNEGSKA (reference sequence). Trimming stripped 4 bases from V and 4 bases from J, with 8 bases between.

Details on this clonotype: Just one base apart from a much larger clone, this may be a read error. The chain recombines TRBV5-5 with TRBJ2-1; 16 bases are a match to TRBD2. CDR3 length equals 18 residues. V dropped 4 bases and J dropped 2; count of bases not matched to a gene: 6. Germline lookup yields CDR1 SGHKS and CDR2 YYEKEE (reference sequence). The CDR3 reads CASSIPGTSGRAYNEQFF. The CDR3 DNA follows: TGTGCCAGCAGCATACCCGGGACTAGCGGGAGGGCCTACAATGAGCAGTTCTTC. Full variable domain (rest looked up from reference TRBV5-5 and TRBJ2-1): DAGVTQSPTHLIKTRGQQVTLRCSPISGHKSVSWYQQVLGQGPQFIFQYYEKEERGRGNFPDRFSARQFPNYSSELNVNALLLGDSALYLCASSIPGTSGRAYNEQFFGPGTRLTVL.

This clonotype was seen repeatedly, ten times or more. The chain couples TRBV29-1 to TRBJ2-5; TRBD1 agrees at 7 bases. V lost 0 bases, J lost 5 bases, and 9 bases stayed unmatched. Germline-derived CDR1 and CDR2 are SQVTM and ANQGSEA. The CDR3 contains 15 residues. The CDR3 region is CSVEDGDSRWETQYF. CDR3 nucleotides: TGCAGCGTTGAAGACGGGGACAGCCGATGGGAGACCCAGTACTTC.

This clonotype has at least ten counts. The chain combines TRBV10-3 with TRBJ2-7; possibly TRBD2 for D (6 bases). CDR1 is ENHRY and CDR2 is SYGVKD in the germline V gene. V gave up 6 bases and J gave up 3 bases, with 18 bases separating them. This CDR3 region has 15 residues. CDR3 bases: TGTGCCATCAGGTCAGCGGGCCCAGGGAGCTACGAGCAGTACTTC. This gives the protein CAIRSAGPGSYEQYF.

This clonotype was counted at least ten times. V gene TRBV20-1 combines with J gene TRBJ2-1, with D uncertain. Germline CDR1 reads DFQATT; CDR2 reads SNEGSKA (reference sequence). With 2 bases removed from V and 6 bases from J, the gap between germline ends came to 17 bases. The CDR3 has 15 residues. The CDR3 bases are TGCAGTGCTAGATTCTGGCGTCTGGTGAGCAATGAGCAGTTCTTC. This codes for CSARFWRLVSNEQFF.

The chain is built from TRBV5-1 and TRBJ2-5, with 9 bases matching TRBD1. The junction had 3 bases not matched to a gene; V was cut back by 1 base and J by 5 bases. The CDR3 is 14 residues long. The V gene's germline CDR1 is SGHRS and CDR2 YFSETQ. The CDR3 loop reads CASSLTGGSETQYF. CDR3 nucleotides: TGCGCCAGCAGCTTGACAGGGGGCTCGGAGACCCAGTACTTC.

The chain employs TRBV4-2 and TRBJ2-1, with 9 bases fitting TRBD2. In germline, CDR1 is LGHNA, CDR2 YNFKEQ. The CDR3 has 16 residues. V was clipped by 4 bases and J by 5 bases; unmatched bases: 9. CDR3 in DNA: TGTGCCAGCAGCCCCCGTAGCGGGAGTCCCCACAATGAGCAGTTCTTC. Translation: CASSPRSGSPHNEQFF.

This clonotype was counted a few times. This chain links TRBV7-9 with TRBJ2-7; 9 positions match TRBD1. This CDR3 has 15 residues. Germline V gene lookup returns CDR1 SEHNR and CDR2 FQNEAQ (reference sequence). The V segment lost 5 bases and the J segment 2 bases; nucleotides outside the gene matches: 7. CDR3 sequence reads: CASSPGTGFPYEQYF. The CDR3 DNA is TGTGCCAGCAGCCCTGGGACAGGGTTCCCCTACGAGCAGTACTTC.

About this clonotype itself: This may arise from a read error, as a much more abundant clone is one base away. This chain connects TRBV6-1 to TRBJ1-1; the match to TRBD1 covers 7 bases. CDR1 MNHNS and CDR2 SASEGT come from the germline V gene. This CDR3 spans 15 amino acids. CDR3 region: CANSAYRGLNTEAFF. The CDR3 DNA follows: TGTGCCAACAGTGCCTACAGGGGTCTGAACACTGAAGCTTTCTTT.

This sequence joins TRBV7-9 and TRBJ2-5; D gene ambiguous. The CDR3 has 14 residues. CDR1 is SEHNR and CDR2 is FQNEAQ in the germline V gene (reference sequence). The V end lost 5 bases, the J end lost 0 bases, and 10 bases lay between the germline ends. This CDR3 is CASSTDLHQETQYF. DNA for the CDR3: TGTGCCAGCAGCACGGACCTCCACCAAGAGACCCAGTACTTC. The full variable domain, completed using reference TRBV7-9 and TRBJ2-5, is DTGVSQNPRHKITKRGQNVTFRCDPISEHNRLYWYRQTLGQGPEFLTYFQNEAQLEKSRLLSDRFSAERPKGSFSTLEIQRTEQGDSAMYLCASSTDLHQETQYFGPGTRLLVL.

This clonotype was detected ten times or more. This chain connects TRBV11-2 to TRBJ2-6, with TRBD1 as a possible D gene (6 bases). V was cut by 5 bases and J by 3 bases, with 14 bases left in between. This CDR3 has 16 residues. The germline gives CDR1 SGHAT, CDR2 FQNNGV. CDR3 loop: CASSPRGRGGANVLTF. The CDR3 DNA reads as TGTGCCAGCAGCCCCAGGGGCAGGGGTGGGGCCAACGTCCTGACTTTC.

Comment on this clonotype: It may be a read error: a sequence one base away is much more abundant. The chain employs TRBV11-2 and TRBJ2-7; 11 bases match TRBD2. This CDR3 spans 19 amino acids. Germline CDR1 SGHAT, CDR2 FQNNGV. CDR3 in amino acids: CTSSLGTSGSSNILAEQYF. The CDR3 DNA is TGTACCAGCAGTTTGGGAACTAGCGGGAGTTCAAATATTTTAGCCGAGCAGTACTTC.